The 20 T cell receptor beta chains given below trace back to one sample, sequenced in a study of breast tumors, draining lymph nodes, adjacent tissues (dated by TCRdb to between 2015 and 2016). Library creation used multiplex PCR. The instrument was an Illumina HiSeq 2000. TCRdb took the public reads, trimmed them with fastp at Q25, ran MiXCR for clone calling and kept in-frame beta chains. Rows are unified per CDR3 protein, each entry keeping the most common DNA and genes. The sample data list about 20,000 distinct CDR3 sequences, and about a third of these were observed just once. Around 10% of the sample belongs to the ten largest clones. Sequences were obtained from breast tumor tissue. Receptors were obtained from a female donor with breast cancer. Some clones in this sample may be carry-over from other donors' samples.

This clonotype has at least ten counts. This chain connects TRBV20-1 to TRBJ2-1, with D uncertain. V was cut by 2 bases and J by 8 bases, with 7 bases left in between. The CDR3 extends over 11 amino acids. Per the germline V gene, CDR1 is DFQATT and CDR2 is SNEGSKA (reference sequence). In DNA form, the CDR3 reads TGCAGTGCTAGACAGGTCGATGAGCAGTTCTTC. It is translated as CSARQVDEQFF.

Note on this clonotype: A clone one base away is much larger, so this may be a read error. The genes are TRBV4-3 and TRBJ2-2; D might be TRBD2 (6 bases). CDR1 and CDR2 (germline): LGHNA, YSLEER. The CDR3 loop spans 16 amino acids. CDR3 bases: TGCGCCAGCAGCCGAAATTGGGGGACGAACACCGGGGGGCTGTTTTTT. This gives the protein CASSRNWGTNTGGLFF.

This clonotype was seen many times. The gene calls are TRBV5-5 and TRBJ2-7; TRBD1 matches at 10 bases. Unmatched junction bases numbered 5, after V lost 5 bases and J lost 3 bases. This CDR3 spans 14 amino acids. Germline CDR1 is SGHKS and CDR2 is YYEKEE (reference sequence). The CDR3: CASSPGQGFYEQYF. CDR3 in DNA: TGTGCCAGCAGTCCGGGACAGGGGTTCTACGAGCAGTACTTC.

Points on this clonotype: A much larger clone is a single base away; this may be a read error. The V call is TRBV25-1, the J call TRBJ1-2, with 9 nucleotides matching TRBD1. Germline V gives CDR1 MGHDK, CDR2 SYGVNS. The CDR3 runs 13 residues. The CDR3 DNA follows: TGTGCCTGCAGTCAGGACAGGGGCTATGGCTACACCTTC. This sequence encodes CACSQDRGYGYTF.

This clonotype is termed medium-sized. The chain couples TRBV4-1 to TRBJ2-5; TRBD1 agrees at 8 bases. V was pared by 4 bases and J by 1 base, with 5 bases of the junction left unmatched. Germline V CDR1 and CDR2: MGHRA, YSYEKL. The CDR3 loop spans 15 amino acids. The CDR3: CASSPGGNFQETQYF. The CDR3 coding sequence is TGCGCCAGCAGCCCAGGGGGCAATTTCCAAGAGACCCAGTACTTC.

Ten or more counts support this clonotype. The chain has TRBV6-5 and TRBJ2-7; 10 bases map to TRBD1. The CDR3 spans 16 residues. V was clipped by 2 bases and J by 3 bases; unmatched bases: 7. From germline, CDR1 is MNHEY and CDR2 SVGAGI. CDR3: CASSYTGTGDYYEQYF. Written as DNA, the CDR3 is TGTGCCAGCAGTTACACCGGGACAGGGGATTACTACGAGCAGTACTTC.

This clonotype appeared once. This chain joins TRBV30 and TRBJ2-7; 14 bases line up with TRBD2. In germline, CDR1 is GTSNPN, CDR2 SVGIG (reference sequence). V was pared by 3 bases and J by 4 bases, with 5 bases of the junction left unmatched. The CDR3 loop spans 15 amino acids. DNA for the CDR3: TGTGCCTGGAGCAATGGACTAGCGGGAGGTTACGAGCAGTACTTC. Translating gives CAWSNGLAGGYEQYF.

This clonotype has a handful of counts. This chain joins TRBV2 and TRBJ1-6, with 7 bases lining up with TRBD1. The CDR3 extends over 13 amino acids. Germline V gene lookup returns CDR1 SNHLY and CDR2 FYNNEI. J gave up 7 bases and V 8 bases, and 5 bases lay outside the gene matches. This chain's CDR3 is CASGGTVNSPLHF. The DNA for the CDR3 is TGTGCCAGCGGGGGGACAGTGAATTCACCCCTCCACTTT.

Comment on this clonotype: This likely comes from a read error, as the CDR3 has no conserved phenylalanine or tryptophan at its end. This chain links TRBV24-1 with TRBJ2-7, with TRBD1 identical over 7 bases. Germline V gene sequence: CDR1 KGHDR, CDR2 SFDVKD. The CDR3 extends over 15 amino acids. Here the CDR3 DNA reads TGTGCCACTAGTGATTTACAGACAGGGCGGCACGAGCAGTACCTC. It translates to CATSDLQTGRHEQYL.

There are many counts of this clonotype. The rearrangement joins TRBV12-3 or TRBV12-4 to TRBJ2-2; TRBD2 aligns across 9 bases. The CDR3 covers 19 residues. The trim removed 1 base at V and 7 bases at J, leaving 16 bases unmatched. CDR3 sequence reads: CASSLEVIVLAGIVGELFF. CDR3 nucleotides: TGTGCCAGCAGTTTAGAGGTGATCGTGCTAGCGGGAATTGTCGGGGAGCTGTTTTTT.

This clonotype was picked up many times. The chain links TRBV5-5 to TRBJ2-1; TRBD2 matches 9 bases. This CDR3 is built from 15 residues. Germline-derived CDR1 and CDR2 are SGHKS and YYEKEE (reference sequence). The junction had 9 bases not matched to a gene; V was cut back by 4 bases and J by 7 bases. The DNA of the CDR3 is TGTGCCAGCAGCCGGACTAGCGCCTTGGAGAATGAGCAGTTCTTC. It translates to CASSRTSALENEQFF.

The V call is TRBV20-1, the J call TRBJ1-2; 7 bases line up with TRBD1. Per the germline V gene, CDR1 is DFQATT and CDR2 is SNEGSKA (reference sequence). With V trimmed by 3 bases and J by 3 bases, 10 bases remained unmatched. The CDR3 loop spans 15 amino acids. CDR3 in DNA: TGCAGTGCTAGGGGGAACCGACAGGGCCACTATGGCTACACCTTC. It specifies CSARGNRQGHYGYTF.

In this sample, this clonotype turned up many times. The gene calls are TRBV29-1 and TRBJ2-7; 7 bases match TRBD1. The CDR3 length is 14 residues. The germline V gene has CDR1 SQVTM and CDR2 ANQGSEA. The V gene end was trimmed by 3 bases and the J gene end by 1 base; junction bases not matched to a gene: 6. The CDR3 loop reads CSVDLEDRSYEQYF. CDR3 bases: TGCAGCGTTGACCTAGAGGACAGGTCCTACGAGCAGTACTTC.

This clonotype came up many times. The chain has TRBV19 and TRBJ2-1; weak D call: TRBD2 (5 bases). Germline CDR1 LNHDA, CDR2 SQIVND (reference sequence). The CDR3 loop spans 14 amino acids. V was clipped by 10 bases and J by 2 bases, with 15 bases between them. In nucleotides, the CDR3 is TGTGCCACCGCAGACTACTCTACCTACAATGAGCAGTTCTTC. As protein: CATADYSTYNEQFF. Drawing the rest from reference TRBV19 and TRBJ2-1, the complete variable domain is DGGITQSPKYLFRKEGQNVTLSCEQNLNHDAMYWYRQDPGQGLRLIYYSQIVNDFQKGDIAEGYSVSREKKESFPLTVTSAQKNPTAFYLCATADYSTYNEQFFGPGTRLTVL.

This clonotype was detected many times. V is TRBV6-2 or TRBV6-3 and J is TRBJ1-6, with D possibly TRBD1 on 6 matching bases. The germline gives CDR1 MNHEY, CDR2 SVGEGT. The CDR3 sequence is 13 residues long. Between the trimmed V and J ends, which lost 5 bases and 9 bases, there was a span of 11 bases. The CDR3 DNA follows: TGTGCCAGCAGTACAACACAGGGTTCACCCCTCCACTTT. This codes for CASSTTQGSPLHF.

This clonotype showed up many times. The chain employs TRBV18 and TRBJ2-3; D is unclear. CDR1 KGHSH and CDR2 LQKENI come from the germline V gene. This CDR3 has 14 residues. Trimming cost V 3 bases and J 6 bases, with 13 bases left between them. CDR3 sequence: CASSPRPPPDTQYF. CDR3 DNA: TGTGCCAGCTCACCCAGACCGCCCCCGGATACGCAGTATTTT.

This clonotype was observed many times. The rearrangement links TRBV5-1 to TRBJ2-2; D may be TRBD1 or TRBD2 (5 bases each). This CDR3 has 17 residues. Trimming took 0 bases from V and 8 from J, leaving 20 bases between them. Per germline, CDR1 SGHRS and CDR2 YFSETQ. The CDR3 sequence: CASSLALGVQGRGELFF. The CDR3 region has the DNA TGCGCCAGCAGCTTGGCCCTGGGGGTCCAGGGCAGGGGGGAGCTGTTTTTT.

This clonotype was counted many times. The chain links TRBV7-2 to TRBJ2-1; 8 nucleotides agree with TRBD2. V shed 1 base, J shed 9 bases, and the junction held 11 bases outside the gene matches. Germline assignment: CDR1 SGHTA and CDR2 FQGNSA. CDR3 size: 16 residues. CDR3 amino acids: CASSLGVAGIAVEQFF. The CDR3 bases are TGTGCCAGCAGCTTAGGCGTAGCGGGAATAGCGGTTGAGCAGTTCTTC.

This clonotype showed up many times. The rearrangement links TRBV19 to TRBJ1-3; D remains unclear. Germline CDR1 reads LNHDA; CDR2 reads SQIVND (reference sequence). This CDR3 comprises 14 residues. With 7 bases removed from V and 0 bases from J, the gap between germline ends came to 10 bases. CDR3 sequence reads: CASKTPSSGNTIYF. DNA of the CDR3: TGTGCCAGTAAAACGCCGAGCTCTGGAAACACCATATATTTT. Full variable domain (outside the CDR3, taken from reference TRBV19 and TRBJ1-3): DGGITQSPKYLFRKEGQNVTLSCEQNLNHDAMYWYRQDPGQGLRLIYYSQIVNDFQKGDIAEGYSVSREKKESFPLTVTSAQKNPTAFYLCASKTPSSGNTIYFGEGSWLTVV.

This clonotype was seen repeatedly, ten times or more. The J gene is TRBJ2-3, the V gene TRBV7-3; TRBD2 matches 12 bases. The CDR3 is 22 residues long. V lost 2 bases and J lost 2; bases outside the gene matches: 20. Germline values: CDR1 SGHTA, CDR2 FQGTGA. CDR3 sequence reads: CASSLGTGFSLAGGPPTDTQYF. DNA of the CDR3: TGTGCCAGCAGCTTAGGGACAGGATTTTCTCTAGCGGGAGGGCCGCCCACAGATACGCAGTATTTT.